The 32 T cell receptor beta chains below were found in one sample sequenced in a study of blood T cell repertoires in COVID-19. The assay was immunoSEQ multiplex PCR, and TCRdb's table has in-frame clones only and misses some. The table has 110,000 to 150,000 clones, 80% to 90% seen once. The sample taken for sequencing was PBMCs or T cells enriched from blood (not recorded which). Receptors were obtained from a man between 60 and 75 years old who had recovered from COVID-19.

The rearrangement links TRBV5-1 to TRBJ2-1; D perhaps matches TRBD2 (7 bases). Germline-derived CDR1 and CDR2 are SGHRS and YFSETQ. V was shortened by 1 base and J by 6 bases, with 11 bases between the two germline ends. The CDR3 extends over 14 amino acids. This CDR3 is CASSLTGRGNEQFF. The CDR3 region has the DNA TGCGCCAGCAGCTTGACAGGGAGGGGCAATGAGCAGTTCTTC.

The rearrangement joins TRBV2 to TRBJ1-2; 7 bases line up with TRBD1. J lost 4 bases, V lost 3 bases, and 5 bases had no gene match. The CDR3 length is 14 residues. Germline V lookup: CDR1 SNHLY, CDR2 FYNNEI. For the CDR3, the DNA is TGTGCCAGCAGTGAGAACAGGGGAGGCTATGGCTACACCTTC. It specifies CASSENRGGYGYTF.

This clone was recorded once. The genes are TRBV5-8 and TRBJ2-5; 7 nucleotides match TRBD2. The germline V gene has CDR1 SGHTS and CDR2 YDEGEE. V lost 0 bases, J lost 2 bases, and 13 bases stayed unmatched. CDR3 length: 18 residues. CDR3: CASSLGGMAGVQQETQYF. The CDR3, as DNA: TGTGCCAGCAGCTTGGGTGGGATGGCGGGAGTCCAACAAGAGACCCAGTACTTC. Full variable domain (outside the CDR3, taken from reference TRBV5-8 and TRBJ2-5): EAGVTQSPTHLIKTRGQQATLRCSPISGHTSVYWYQQALGLGLQFLLWYDEGEERNRGNFPPRFSGRQFPNYSSELNVNALELEDSALYLCASSLGGMAGVQQETQYFGPGTRLLVL.

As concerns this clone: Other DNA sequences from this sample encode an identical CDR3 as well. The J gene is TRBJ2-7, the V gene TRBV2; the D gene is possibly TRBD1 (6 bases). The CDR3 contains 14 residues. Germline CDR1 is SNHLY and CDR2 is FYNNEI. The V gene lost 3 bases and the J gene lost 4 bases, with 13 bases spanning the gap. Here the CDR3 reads CASSDQGQGYEQYF. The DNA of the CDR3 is TGTGCCAGCAGTGACCAGGGTCAGGGGTACGAGCAGTACTTC.

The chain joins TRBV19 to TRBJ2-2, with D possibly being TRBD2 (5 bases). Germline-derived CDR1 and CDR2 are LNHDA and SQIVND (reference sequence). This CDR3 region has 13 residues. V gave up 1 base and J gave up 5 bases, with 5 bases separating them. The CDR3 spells CASSIGGTGELFF. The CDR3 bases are TGTGCCAGTAGTATAGGAGGGACCGGGGAGCTGTTTTTT.

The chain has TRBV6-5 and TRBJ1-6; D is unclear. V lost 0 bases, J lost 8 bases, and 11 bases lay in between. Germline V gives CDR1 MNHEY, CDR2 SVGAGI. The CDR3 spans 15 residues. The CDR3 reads CASSYSGVADSPLHF. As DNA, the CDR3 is TGTGCCAGCAGTTACTCAGGTGTGGCGGATTCACCCCTCCACTTT.

The CDR3 region has the DNA TGTGCCAGCAGCTCTCGTCGGAGCTATAATTCACCCCTCCACTTT. Its translation is CASSSRRSYNSPLHF. This chain uses TRBV28 with TRBJ1-6; D is uncertain. There are 15 residues in the CDR3. Germline assignment: CDR1 MDHEN and CDR2 SYDVKM. V lost 6 bases to trimming and J lost 3 bases, with 12 bases between them.

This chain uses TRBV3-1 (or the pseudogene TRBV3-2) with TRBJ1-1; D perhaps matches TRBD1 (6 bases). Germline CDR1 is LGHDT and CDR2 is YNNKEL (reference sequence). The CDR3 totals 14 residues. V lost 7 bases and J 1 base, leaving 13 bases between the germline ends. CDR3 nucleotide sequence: TGTGCCAGCAACCATCAGGGGACGAACACTGAAGCTTTCTTT. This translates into CASNHQGTNTEAFF.

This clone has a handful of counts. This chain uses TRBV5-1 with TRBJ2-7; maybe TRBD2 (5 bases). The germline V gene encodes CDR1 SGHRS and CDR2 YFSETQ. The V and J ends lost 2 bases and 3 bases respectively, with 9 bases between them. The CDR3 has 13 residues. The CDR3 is CASSLLGNYEQYF. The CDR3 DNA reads TGCGCCAGCAGCTTACTAGGTAACTACGAGCAGTACTTC.

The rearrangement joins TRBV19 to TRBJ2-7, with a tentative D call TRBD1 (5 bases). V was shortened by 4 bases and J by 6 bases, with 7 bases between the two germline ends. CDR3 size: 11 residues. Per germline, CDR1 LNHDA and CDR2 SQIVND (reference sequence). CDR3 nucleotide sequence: TGTGCCAGTAGTACAGGGATCGAGCAGTACTTC. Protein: CASSTGIEQYF.

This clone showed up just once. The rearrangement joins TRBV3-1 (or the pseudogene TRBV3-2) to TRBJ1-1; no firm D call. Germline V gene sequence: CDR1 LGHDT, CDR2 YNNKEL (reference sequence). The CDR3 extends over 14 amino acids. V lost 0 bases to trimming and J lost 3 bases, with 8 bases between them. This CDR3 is CASSQDFRDTEAFF. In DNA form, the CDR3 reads TGTGCCAGCAGCCAAGATTTCCGGGACACTGAAGCTTTCTTT.

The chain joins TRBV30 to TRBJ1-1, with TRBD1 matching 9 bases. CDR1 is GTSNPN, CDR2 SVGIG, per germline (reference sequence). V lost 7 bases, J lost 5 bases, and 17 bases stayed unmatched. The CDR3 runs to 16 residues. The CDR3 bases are TGTGCCTACAAGACCCCGGGGACAGGGTTAAAAACTGAAGCTTTCTTT. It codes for CAYKTPGTGLKTEAFF.

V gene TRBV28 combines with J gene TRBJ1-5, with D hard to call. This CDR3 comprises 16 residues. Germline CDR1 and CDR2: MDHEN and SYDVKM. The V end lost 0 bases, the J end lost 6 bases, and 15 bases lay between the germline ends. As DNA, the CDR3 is TGTGCCAGCAGTTTATGGTGGAGGGAGGCAGGTCAGCCCCAGCATTTT. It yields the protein CASSLWWREAGQPQHF. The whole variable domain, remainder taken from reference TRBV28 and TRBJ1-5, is DVKVTQSSRYLVKRTGEKVFLECVQDMDHENMFWYRQDPGLGLRLIYFSYDVKMKEKGDIPEGYSVSREKKERFSLILESASTNQTSMYLCASSLWWREAGQPQHFGDGTRLSIL.

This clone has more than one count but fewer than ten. CDR3 sequence (DNA): TGTGCCAGCAGCCGAAGACAGGGTTCGGGCACTGAAGCTTTCTTT. This encodes CASSRRQGSGTEAFF. The gene calls are TRBV11-2 and TRBJ1-1; the match to TRBD1 covers 7 bases. This CDR3 has 15 amino acids. CDR1 and CDR2 (germline): SGHAT, FQNNGV. V was clipped by 5 bases and J by 4 bases; unmatched bases: 10.

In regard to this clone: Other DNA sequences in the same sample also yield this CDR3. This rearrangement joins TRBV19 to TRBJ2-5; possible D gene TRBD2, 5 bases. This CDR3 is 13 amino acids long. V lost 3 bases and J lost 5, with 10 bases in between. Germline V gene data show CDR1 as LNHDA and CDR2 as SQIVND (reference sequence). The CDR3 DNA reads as TGTGCCAGTAGTATCTCCCGAGGGGAGACCCAGTACTTC. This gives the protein CASSISRGETQYF.

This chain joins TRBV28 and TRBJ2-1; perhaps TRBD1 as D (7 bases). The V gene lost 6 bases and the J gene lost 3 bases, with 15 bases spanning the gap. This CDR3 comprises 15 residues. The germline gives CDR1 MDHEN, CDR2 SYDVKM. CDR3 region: CASRSRGVGYNEQFF. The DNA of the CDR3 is TGTGCCAGCAGGAGCAGGGGGGTCGGCTACAATGAGCAGTTCTTC. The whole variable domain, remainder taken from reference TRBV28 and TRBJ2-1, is DVKVTQSSRYLVKRTGEKVFLECVQDMDHENMFWYRQDPGLGLRLIYFSYDVKMKEKGDIPEGYSVSREKKERFSLILESASTNQTSMYLCASRSRGVGYNEQFFGPGTRLTVL.

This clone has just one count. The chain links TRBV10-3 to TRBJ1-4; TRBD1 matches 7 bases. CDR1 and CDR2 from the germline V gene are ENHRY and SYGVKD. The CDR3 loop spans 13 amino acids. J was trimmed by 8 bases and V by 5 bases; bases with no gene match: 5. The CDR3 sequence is CAISRDSHEKLFF. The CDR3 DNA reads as TGTGCCATCAGTAGGGACAGTCACGAAAAACTGTTTTTT.

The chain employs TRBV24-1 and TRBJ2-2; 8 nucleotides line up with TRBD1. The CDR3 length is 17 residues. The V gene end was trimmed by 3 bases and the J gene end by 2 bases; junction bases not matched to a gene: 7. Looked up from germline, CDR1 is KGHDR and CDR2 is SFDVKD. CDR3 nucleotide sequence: TGTGCCACCAGTGATGTGACAGGGGAAACAAACACCGGGGAGCTGTTTTTT. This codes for CATSDVTGETNTGELFF.

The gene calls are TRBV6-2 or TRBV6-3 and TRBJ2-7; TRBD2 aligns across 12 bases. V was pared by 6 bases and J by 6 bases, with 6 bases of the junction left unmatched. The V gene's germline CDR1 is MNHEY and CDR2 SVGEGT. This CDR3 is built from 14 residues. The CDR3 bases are TGTGCCAGCAGCCGAACTAGCGGGAGGAGCGAGCAGTACTTC. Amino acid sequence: CASSRTSGRSEQYF.

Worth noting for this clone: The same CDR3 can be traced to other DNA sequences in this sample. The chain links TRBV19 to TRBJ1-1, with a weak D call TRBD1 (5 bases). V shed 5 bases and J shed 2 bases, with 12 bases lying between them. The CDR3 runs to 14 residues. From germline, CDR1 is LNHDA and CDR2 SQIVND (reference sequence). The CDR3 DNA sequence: TGTGCCAGTAGTTCCCAGGGAGGAAACACTGAAGCTTTCTTT. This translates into CASSSQGGNTEAFF.

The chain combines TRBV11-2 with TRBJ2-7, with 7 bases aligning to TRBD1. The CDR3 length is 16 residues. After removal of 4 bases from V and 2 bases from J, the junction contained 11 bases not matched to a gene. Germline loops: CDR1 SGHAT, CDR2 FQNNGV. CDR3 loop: CASSSRPGTEPYEQYF. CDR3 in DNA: TGTGCCAGCAGCTCGCGTCCCGGGACAGAGCCCTACGAGCAGTACTTC.

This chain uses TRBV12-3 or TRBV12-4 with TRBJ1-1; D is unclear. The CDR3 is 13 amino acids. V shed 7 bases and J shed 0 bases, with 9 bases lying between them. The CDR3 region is CASKLNLNTEAFF. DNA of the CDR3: TGTGCCAGCAAATTAAACTTGAACACTGAAGCTTTCTTT.

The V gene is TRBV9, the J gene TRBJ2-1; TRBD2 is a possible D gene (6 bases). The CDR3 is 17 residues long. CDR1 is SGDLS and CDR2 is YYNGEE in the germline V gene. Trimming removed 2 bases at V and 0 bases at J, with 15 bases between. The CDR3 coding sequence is TGTGCCAGCAGCGTGCGACGGGAGCCAAGCTCCTACAATGAGCAGTTCTTC. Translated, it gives CASSVRREPSSYNEQFF.

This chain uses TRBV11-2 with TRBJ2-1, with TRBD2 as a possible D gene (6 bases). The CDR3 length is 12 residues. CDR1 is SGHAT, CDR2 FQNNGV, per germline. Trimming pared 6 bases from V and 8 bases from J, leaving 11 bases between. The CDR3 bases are TGTGCCAGCAGGGATACTAGCTATGAGCAGTTCTTC. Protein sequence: CASRDTSYEQFF.

The CDR3 loop is CASRRSMNTEAFF. Written as DNA, the CDR3 is TGTGCCAGCAGACGGAGCATGAACACTGAAGCTTTCTTT. This chain links TRBV12-3 or TRBV12-4 with TRBJ1-1, with D unclear. The CDR3 spans 13 residues. The V and J ends lost 6 bases and 0 bases respectively, with 8 bases between them.

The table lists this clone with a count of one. CDR3 coding DNA: TGTGCCAGCAGTCCCGACAGCACTGATCAGCCCCAGCATTTT. It codes for CASSPDSTDQPQHF. The chain has TRBV28 and TRBJ1-5, with D possibly TRBD1 on 5 matching bases. This CDR3 region has 14 residues. The germline V gene encodes CDR1 MDHEN and CDR2 SYDVKM. V lost 5 bases and J lost 5, with 13 bases in between.

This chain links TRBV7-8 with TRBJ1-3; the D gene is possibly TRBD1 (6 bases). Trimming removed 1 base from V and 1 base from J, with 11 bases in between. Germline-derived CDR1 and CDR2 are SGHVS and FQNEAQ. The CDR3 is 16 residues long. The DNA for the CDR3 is TGTGCCAGCAGCTTAGGGACAGCACTATCTGGAAACACCATATATTTT. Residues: CASSLGTALSGNTIYF.

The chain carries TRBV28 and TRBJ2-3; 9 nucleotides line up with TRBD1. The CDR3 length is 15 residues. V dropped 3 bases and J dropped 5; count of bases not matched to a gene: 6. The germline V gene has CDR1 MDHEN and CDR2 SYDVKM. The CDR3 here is CASSLPGQGIDTQYF. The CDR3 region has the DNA TGTGCCAGCAGTTTGCCGGGACAGGGTATAGATACGCAGTATTTT.

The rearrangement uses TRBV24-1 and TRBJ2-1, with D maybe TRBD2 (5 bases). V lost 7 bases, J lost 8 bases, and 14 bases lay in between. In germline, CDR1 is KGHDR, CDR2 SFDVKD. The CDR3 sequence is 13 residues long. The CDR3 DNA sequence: TGTGCCACCAGACTAGAGGCTTCGGATGAGCAGTTCTTC. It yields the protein CATRLEASDEQFF.

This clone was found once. CDR3 in amino acids: CASSYWGENYEQYF. The CDR3 nucleotides are TGTGCCAGCAGTTACTGGGGGGAAAACTACGAGCAGTACTTC. The V call is TRBV6-6, the J call TRBJ2-7, with D tentatively TRBD2 (6 bases). This CDR3 has 14 amino acids. Germline V gives CDR1 MNHNY, CDR2 SVGAGI (reference sequence). V was cut by 1 base and J by 3 bases, with 10 bases left in between.

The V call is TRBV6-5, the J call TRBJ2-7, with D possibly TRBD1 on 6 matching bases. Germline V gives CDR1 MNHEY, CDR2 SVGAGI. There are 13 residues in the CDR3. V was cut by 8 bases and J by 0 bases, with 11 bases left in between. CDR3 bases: TGTGCCAGCCGGACAGCCCTCTCCTACGAGCAGTACTTC. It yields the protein CASRTALSYEQYF.

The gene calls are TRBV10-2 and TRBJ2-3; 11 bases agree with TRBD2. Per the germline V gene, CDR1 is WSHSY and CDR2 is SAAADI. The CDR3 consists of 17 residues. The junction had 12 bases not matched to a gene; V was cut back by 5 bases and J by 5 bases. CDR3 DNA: TGCGCCAGCAGTACTGGCCCCCACGGACTAGCGGGAGATACGCAGTATTTT. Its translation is CASSTGPHGLAGDTQYF.